The count of the clone carrying this TCR beta chain is one. Its antigen is undetermined. Primers for the PCR totalled 60 Vbeta and 13 Jbeta. TCRdb keeps only in-frame clones here, not all; method: immunoSEQ multiplex PCR. The repertoire holds 150,000 or so clones, with about 77% as singletons. These data come from a study of cytomegalovirus exposure and HLA in healthy donors. Study overall: The study placed less than 90% of its roughly 410 genotyped donors in the Caucasian-associated ancestry cluster.

The CDR3 extends over 13 amino acids. From germline, CDR1 is MDHEN and CDR2 SYDVKM. Study-wide findings and caveats: TCR beta chains numbering more than 150 were designated cytomegalovirus-associated.

The chain links TRBV28 to TRBJ2-5, with 8 bases aligning to TRBD1. Gene TRBJ2-7 matches the end of the DNA better, so the J call may be wrong. This receptor was obtained from a man aged 25-45 years in good health and CMV-seronegative. The sequencing input was PBMCs. CDR3: CASSPTGGYEQYF. The CDR3 DNA reads TGTGCCAGCAGTCCCACAGGGGGGTACGAGCAGTACTTC.